The 12 T cell receptor beta chains below were found in one sample sequenced in a study of blood T cell repertoires in COVID-19. Sequenced by immunoSEQ multiplex PCR; TCRdb stores in-frame clones only, minus some. Here the sample spans 100,000 to 150,000 clones, roughly 83% being singletons. The specimen was peripheral blood. These receptors all stem from a woman aged 30 to 39 who had recovered from COVID-19.

The chain is built from TRBV2 and TRBJ1-5, with 7 nucleotides matching TRBD1. The ends lost 4 bases at V and 2 bases at J; junction bases unmatched: 2. The length of the CDR3 is 14 residues. Looked up from germline, CDR1 is SNHLY and CDR2 is FYNNEI. The DNA for the CDR3 is TGTGCCAGCAGTGGGACAGGAGGCAATCAGCCCCAGCATTTT. Protein product: CASSGTGGNQPQHF.

This chain connects TRBV7-8 to TRBJ1-1, with TRBD1 identical over 7 bases. Looked up from germline, CDR1 is SGHVS and CDR2 is FQNEAQ. The V gene end was trimmed by 5 bases and the J gene end by 0 bases; junction bases not matched to a gene: 9. This CDR3 spans 16 amino acids. The CDR3 reads CASSPTGQIMNTEAFF. The CDR3 DNA reads TGTGCCAGCAGCCCGACGGGACAGATCATGAACACTGAAGCTTTCTTT.

This chain uses TRBV7-8 with TRBJ1-2; no definite D call. CDR1 is SGHVS, CDR2 FQNEAQ, per germline. The V gene lost 5 bases and the J gene lost 8 bases, with 12 bases spanning the gap. This CDR3 has 12 amino acids. The CDR3 protein is CASSQNLQGYTF. CDR3 coding DNA: TGTGCCAGCAGCCAAAACCTCCAGGGCTACACCTTC.

The chain is built from TRBV29-1 and TRBJ2-7, with D possibly being TRBD2 (5 bases). The CDR3 consists of 11 residues. Trimming removed 6 bases from V and 2 bases from J, with 8 bases in between. Looked up from germline, CDR1 is SQVTM and CDR2 is ANQGSEA. The CDR3 DNA sequence: TGCAGCGTCCGGGGAACCTACGAGCAGTACTTC. Its protein is CSVRGTYEQYF.

This sequence joins TRBV11-3 and TRBJ1-2; D not certain. Germline values: CDR1 SGHNT, CDR2 YENEEA. The CDR3 consists of 15 residues. Trimming removed 5 bases at V and 2 bases at J, with 15 bases between. The CDR3 protein is CASSTYDSFNYGYTF. In nucleotides, the CDR3 is TGTGCCAGCAGCACCTACGACTCTTTCAACTATGGCTACACCTTC.

The chain combines TRBV29-1 with TRBJ1-1; D gene ambiguous. The CDR3 has 11 residues. Trimming cost V 0 bases and J 7 bases, with 6 bases left between them. Germline loops: CDR1 SQVTM, CDR2 ANQGSEA. This CDR3 reads CSVEERNEAFF. CDR3 in DNA: TGCAGCGTTGAAGAGAGAAATGAAGCTTTCTTT. Full variable domain (outside the CDR3, taken from reference TRBV29-1 and TRBJ1-1): SAVISQKPSRDICQRGTSLTIQCQVDSQVTMMFWYRQQPGQSLTLIATANQGSEATYESGFVIDKFPISRPNLTFSTLTVSNMSPEDSSIYLCSVEERNEAFFGQGTRLTVV.

The genes are TRBV6-6 and TRBJ2-7; perhaps TRBD1 as D (6 bases). The CDR3 has 14 amino acids. The germline CDR1 and CDR2 sequences are MNHNY and SVGAGI (reference sequence). Trimming cost V 6 bases and J 0 bases, with 12 bases left between them. DNA for the CDR3: TGTGCCAGCAGGTCCGGGACAAACTCCTACGAGCAGTACTTC. It translates to CASRSGTNSYEQYF.

CDR3 loop: CSVESMSEGTEAFF. The DNA for the CDR3 is TGCAGCGTTGAGTCGATGAGTGAGGGAACTGAAGCTTTCTTT. V gene TRBV29-1 combines with J gene TRBJ1-1; D not certain. Germline CDR1 is SQVTM and CDR2 is ANQGSEA. The CDR3 totals 14 residues. Trimming pared 3 bases from V and 5 bases from J, leaving 16 bases between.

This clone was seen only a few times. The chain uses TRBV6-5 and TRBJ2-7; 8 bases line up with TRBD1. This CDR3 contains 14 residues. V gave up 4 bases and J gave up 2 bases; unmatched junction bases: 4. Germline assignment: CDR1 MNHEY and CDR2 SVGAGI. The CDR3 DNA reads as TGTGCCAGCAGTTCCCGGACAGGGCCCTACGAGCAGTACTTC. Translation: CASSSRTGPYEQYF.

This chain uses TRBV19 with TRBJ1-2, with TRBD1 identical over 8 bases. Germline V gene lookup returns CDR1 LNHDA and CDR2 SQIVND (reference sequence). The V gene end was trimmed by 5 bases and the J gene end by 4 bases; junction bases not matched to a gene: 12. This CDR3 is built from 16 residues. The CDR3 region has the DNA TGTGCCAGTAGTGTACCGGGACAGGTCCTTGTCTATGGCTACACCTTC. This translates into CASSVPGQVLVYGYTF. Supplemented by reference TRBV19 and TRBJ1-2, the full variable domain reads DGGITQSPKYLFRKEGQNVTLSCEQNLNHDAMYWYRQDPGQGLRLIYYSQIVNDFQKGDIAEGYSVSREKKESFPLTVTSAQKNPTAFYLCASSVPGQVLVYGYTFGSGTRLTVV.

This chain links TRBV6-1 with TRBJ2-2; a possible D gene is TRBD1 (5 bases). V lost 2 bases, J lost 4 bases, and 8 bases lay in between. Germline assignment: CDR1 MNHNS and CDR2 SASEGT. This CDR3 contains 14 residues. CDR3 residues: CASSESGFTGELFF. CDR3 nucleotide sequence: TGTGCCAGCAGTGAATCAGGGTTCACCGGGGAGCTGTTTTTT.

This clone occurred once. The genes are TRBV2 and TRBJ2-1; tentatively, D is TRBD1 (6 bases). Germline CDR1 and CDR2: SNHLY and FYNNEI. The CDR3 length is 15 residues. Deletions cut 7 bases from V and 5 bases from J, with 18 bases between. This chain's CDR3 is CASTQGTSRNNEQFF. The CDR3 DNA sequence: TGTGCCAGCACCCAGGGGACGTCTCGGAACAATGAGCAGTTCTTC.